Detailed here is one T cell receptor (beta chain). CDR1 is LNHNV, CDR2 YYDKDF, per germline (reference sequence). With 8 bases clipped from V and 6 bases from J, the junction kept 7 bases outside the gene matches. This CDR3 region has 14 residues. The data were obtained in a study of blood T cell repertoires in COVID-19. Whole-study context: Samples came from the United States, Italy and Spain, spanning acute and convalescent COVID-19.

Assay used: immunoSEQ multiplex PCR; TCRdb lists only in-frame clones, some missing. In the table there are just over 200,000 clones, under 90% of which are singletons. Specimen: peripheral blood. This receptor was taken from a man aged 80 or over with acute or convalescent COVID-19. The rearrangement uses TRBV15 and TRBJ2-1; TRBD2 agrees at 10 bases. CDR3 DNA: TGTGCCACCCGGGGACTAGCGACCTCCAATGAGCAGTTCTTC. Its protein product is CATRGLATSNEQFF.